Presented here are 18 T cell receptor beta chains from one specimen sequenced in a study of sequential checkpoint blockade in melanoma. Treatment of the sample: randomized to nivolumab then ipilimumab (arm A) or the reverse (arm B). Sequencing used immunoSEQ multiplex PCR; TCRdb keeps in-frame clones, though not all of them. The sample carries roughly 9,800 clones, approximately 82% recorded once. Sequencing used CD8+ T cells sorted from blood (inferred from file names), obtained from a patient given nivolumab and ipilimumab in sequence. The receptors were gathered from a human donor with melanoma.

This chain connects TRBV29-1 to TRBJ2-1, with D possibly TRBD1 on 6 matching bases. The CDR3 length is 16 residues. V was pared by 0 bases and J by 2 bases, with 14 bases between. Germline lookup yields CDR1 SQVTM and CDR2 ANQGSEA. As DNA, the CDR3 is TGCAGCGTTGAAGACGAACAGGGAGCTACCTACAATGAGCAGTTCTTC. Encoded protein: CSVEDEQGATYNEQFF.

The rearrangement uses TRBV6-4 and TRBJ2-7, with TRBD2 identical over 9 bases. Germline V gives CDR1 MRHNA, CDR2 SNTAGT. The trim removed 3 bases at V and 5 bases at J, leaving 8 bases unmatched. The CDR3 spans 15 residues. In DNA, the CDR3 is TGTGCCAGCAGTGATAGAGCGGGAGGAAAGGACGAGCAGTACTTC. Translated, it gives CASSDRAGGKDEQYF.

A few counts support this clone. The gene calls are TRBV4-3 and TRBJ1-1; TRBD1 might be the D (6 bases). The CDR3 has 15 residues. The germline gives CDR1 LGHNA, CDR2 YSLEER. Trimming shortened V by 0 bases and J by 0 bases, and 8 bases separated the two germline ends. CDR3 in DNA: TGCGCCAGCAGCCAAGAGGACAGAATGAACACTGAAGCTTTCTTT. Translated, it gives CASSQEDRMNTEAFF.

The chain employs TRBV29-1 and TRBJ2-1, with TRBD2 matching 8 bases. Trimming removed 4 bases from V and 6 bases from J; junction bases left unmatched: 11. The V gene's germline CDR1 is SQVTM and CDR2 ANQGSEA. The CDR3 spans 15 residues. The DNA of the CDR3 is TGCAGCGTTGGGGTACTAGCGGTAGATGGCAATGAGCAGTTCTTC. Its protein product is CSVGVLAVDGNEQFF.

This clone was seen a single time. The rearrangement joins TRBV27 to TRBJ2-3, with 7 bases identical to TRBD2. Germline V lookup: CDR1 MNHEY, CDR2 SMNVEV (reference sequence). The V and J ends lost 3 bases and 1 base, in that order; junction bases with no gene match: 4. The CDR3 has 15 amino acids. This CDR3 is CASSFSGIGTDTQYF. For the CDR3, the DNA is TGTGCCAGCAGTTTCAGCGGGATCGGCACAGATACGCAGTATTTT.

The V and J genes are TRBV6-4 and TRBJ1-5; D is perhaps TRBD1 (6 bases). The V gene lost 5 bases and the J gene lost 7 bases, with 15 bases spanning the gap. The CDR3 sequence is 14 residues long. The V gene's germline CDR1 is MRHNA and CDR2 SNTAGT. The CDR3 reads CASSPLAGEQPQHF. The CDR3 DNA reads TGTGCCAGCAGTCCCCTGGCAGGGGAGCAGCCCCAGCATTTT.

This chain joins TRBV28 and TRBJ1-1; TRBD1 matches 7 bases. The germline gives CDR1 MDHEN, CDR2 SYDVKM. Trimming took 3 bases from V and 3 from J; bases not matched to a gene: 13. This CDR3 has 17 residues. The CDR3 sequence is CASSFRQGLAFDTEAFF. The CDR3 DNA is TGTGCCAGCAGTTTTCGACAGGGTCTAGCTTTCGACACTGAAGCTTTCTTT.

This clone was counted once. The rearrangement joins TRBV15 to TRBJ1-2; D uncertain. The CDR3 extends over 12 amino acids. Trimming took 3 bases from V and 7 from J, leaving 9 bases between them. CDR1 and CDR2 (germline): LNHNV, YYDKDF (reference sequence). The CDR3 nucleotides read TGTGCCACCAGCAGCGGGGAGGGTGGCTACACCTTC. Protein sequence: CATSSGEGGYTF.

The table lists this clone with a few counts. The genes are TRBV6-6 and TRBJ1-1; possibly TRBD1 for D (6 bases). The CDR3 contains 16 residues. The V end was cut by 5 bases, the J end by 0 bases, with 16 bases between. Germline CDR1 is MNHNY and CDR2 is SVGAGI (reference sequence). CDR3 coding DNA: TGTGCCAGCAGTACGATACCGGGACACCTGAACACTGAAGCTTTCTTT. Translated: CASSTIPGHLNTEAFF.

This chain links TRBV6-5 with TRBJ2-7, with TRBD1 as a possible D gene (6 bases). Per the germline V gene, CDR1 is MNHEY and CDR2 is SVGAGI. The V and J ends lost 4 bases and 3 bases respectively, with 13 bases between them. The CDR3 has 14 residues. This CDR3 reads CASSSFGTYYEQYF. CDR3 nucleotides: TGTGCCAGCAGTTCCTTTGGGACATACTACGAGCAGTACTTC.

The rearrangement joins TRBV4-1 to TRBJ2-1, with TRBD1 matching 8 bases. This CDR3 comprises 15 residues. The germline V gene encodes CDR1 MGHRA and CDR2 YSYEKL. The ends lost 6 bases at V and 5 bases at J; junction bases unmatched: 9. CDR3: CASRRQGITNNEQFF. CDR3 sequence (DNA): TGCGCCAGCAGGCGACAGGGGATAACCAACAATGAGCAGTTCTTC.

This sequence joins TRBV7-2 and TRBJ1-2; TRBD1 matches at 12 bases. The V and J ends lost 7 bases and 4 bases, in that order; junction bases with no gene match: 13. Germline values: CDR1 SGHTA, CDR2 FQGNSA. CDR3 length equals 17 residues. CDR3 nucleotides: TGTGCCAGCAACGAAGTAGGGGACAGGGGGCTCGTCTATGGCTACACCTTC. Amino acids: CASNEVGDRGLVYGYTF.

The V gene is TRBV7-8, the J gene TRBJ2-7; TRBD1 matches 11 bases. The length of the CDR3 is 16 residues. The V gene end was trimmed by 4 bases and the J gene end by 4 bases; junction bases not matched to a gene: 9. Germline assignment: CDR1 SGHVS and CDR2 FQNEAQ. CDR3: CASSYRGQGVGYEQYF. The CDR3, as DNA: TGTGCCAGCAGCTATCGGGGACAGGGGGTAGGATACGAGCAGTACTTC.

This clone showed up just a few times. V and J are TRBV5-4 and TRBJ2-7; D perhaps matches TRBD2 (5 bases). V gave up 3 bases and J gave up 7 bases, with 11 bases separating them. The CDR3 has 12 amino acids. Germline values: CDR1 SGHNT, CDR2 YYREEE (reference sequence). The CDR3 loop is CASSSARGEQYF. The CDR3 DNA follows: TGTGCCAGCAGCTCGGCTCGAGGGGAGCAGTACTTC.

V usage is TRBV18 and J usage is TRBJ1-1; D is perhaps TRBD1 (5 bases). Germline CDR1 reads KGHSH; CDR2 reads LQKENI. This CDR3 is built from 14 residues. Trimming took 5 bases from V and 4 from J, leaving 14 bases between them. CDR3 in amino acids: CASSIQGIPTEAFF. The DNA for the CDR3 is TGTGCCAGCTCAATTCAGGGAATCCCCACTGAAGCTTTCTTT. The variable domain in full, completed from reference TRBV18 and TRBJ1-1, reads NAGVMQNPRHLVRRRGQEARLRCSPMKGHSHVYWYRQLPEEGLKFMVYLQKENIIDESGMPKERFSAEFPKEGPSILRIQQVVRGDSAAYFCASSIQGIPTEAFFGQGTRLTVV.

The chain couples TRBV30 to TRBJ1-3; D gene ambiguous. The CDR3 length is 12 residues. Germline-derived CDR1 and CDR2 are GTSNPN and SVGIG (reference sequence). Between the trimmed V and J ends, which lost 4 bases and 4 bases, there was a span of 8 bases. This chain's CDR3 is CAWTDSGNTIYF. The DNA of the CDR3 is TGTGCCTGGACAGACTCGGGAAACACCATATATTTT.

V gene TRBV7-9 combines with J gene TRBJ2-7; TRBD1 matches 7 bases. The germline CDR1 and CDR2 sequences are SEHNR and FQNEAQ (reference sequence). V trimming: 5 bases; J trimming: 2 bases; junction bases outside the gene matches: 6. The CDR3 length is 14 residues. The CDR3 protein is CASSRAGGPYEQYF. The CDR3 DNA reads as TGTGCCAGCAGCCGAGCAGGGGGTCCCTACGAGCAGTACTTC. Filled out from reference TRBV7-9 and TRBJ2-7, the complete variable domain reads DTGVSQNPRHKITKRGQNVTFRCDPISEHNRLYWYRQTLGQGPEFLTYFQNEAQLEKSRLLSDRFSAERPKGSFSTLEIQRTEQGDSAMYLCASSRAGGPYEQYFGPGTRLTVT.

This clone was seen a single time. J is TRBJ2-1 and V is TRBV6-5; maybe TRBD1 (6 bases). The length of the CDR3 is 14 residues. Germline V gene sequence: CDR1 MNHEY, CDR2 SVGAGI. The V and J ends lost 1 base and 3 bases respectively, with 7 bases between them. CDR3 amino acids: CASSYLGHYNEQFF. The CDR3 bases are TGTGCCAGCAGTTACTTGGGACACTACAATGAGCAGTTCTTC.